There are a few counts of the clone carrying this T cell receptor (beta chain). CDR3 length: 15 amino acids. V lost 4 bases, J lost 6 bases, and 6 bases stayed unmatched. Germline CDR1 and CDR2: SGHRS and YFSETQ. The data were taken from a study of blood T cells in healthy people across ages. A second PCR of 7 to 11 cycles used a sample-barcoded 5' primer and a J-beta primer mix. TCRdb passed the 5' RACE reads through MiXCR, listing each CDR3 protein once. The data contain hundreds of thousands of distinct CDR3 sequences, around a quarter of them singletons. These records were also assigned to another study, of T cells of mothers and their children. That publication notes: Thymic selection molds TCR recombination output in a comparable way in related and unrelated pairs. Slightly higher, non-significant overlap characterized related mother-child pairs relative to unrelated pairs. The authors identified no persistent microchimeric T cell clones.

This sequence originates from a boy between 10 and 17 years old in good health. J is TRBJ2-2 and V is TRBV5-1, with 10 nucleotides matching TRBD1. The specimen sequenced was blood. The CDR3 reads CASSMAGTGAGELFF. As DNA, the CDR3 is TGCGCCAGCAGCATGGCCGGGACAGGGGCCGGGGAGCTGTTTTTT.